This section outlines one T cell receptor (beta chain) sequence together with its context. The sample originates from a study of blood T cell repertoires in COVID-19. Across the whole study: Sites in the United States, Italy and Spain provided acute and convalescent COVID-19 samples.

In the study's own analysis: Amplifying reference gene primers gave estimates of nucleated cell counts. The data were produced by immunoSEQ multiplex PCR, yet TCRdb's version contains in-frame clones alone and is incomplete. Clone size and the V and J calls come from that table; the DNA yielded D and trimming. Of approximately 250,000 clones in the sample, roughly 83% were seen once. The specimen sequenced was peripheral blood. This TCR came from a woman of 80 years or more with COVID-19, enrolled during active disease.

In nucleotides, the CDR3 is TGTGCCAGCAGCTTAGATTCCGGACGGACAGGGACTAATTCACCCCTCCACTTT. Encoded protein: CASSLDSGRTGTNSPLHF. The J gene is TRBJ1-6, the V gene TRBV11-2, with 8 bases aligning to TRBD1. In germline, CDR1 is SGHAT, CDR2 FQNNGV. After removal of 0 bases from V and 6 bases from J, the junction contained 10 bases not matched to a gene. The CDR3 consists of 18 residues.